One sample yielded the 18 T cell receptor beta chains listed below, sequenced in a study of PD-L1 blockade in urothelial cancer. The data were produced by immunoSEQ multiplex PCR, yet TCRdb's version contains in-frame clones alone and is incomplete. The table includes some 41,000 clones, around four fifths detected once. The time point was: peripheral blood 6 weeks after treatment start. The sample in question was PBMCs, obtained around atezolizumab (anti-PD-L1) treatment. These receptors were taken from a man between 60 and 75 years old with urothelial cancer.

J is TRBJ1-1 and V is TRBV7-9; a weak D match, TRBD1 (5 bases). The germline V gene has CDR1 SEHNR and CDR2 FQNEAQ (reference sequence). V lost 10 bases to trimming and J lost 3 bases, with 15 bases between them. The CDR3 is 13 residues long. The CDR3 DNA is TGTGCCACCTTGGGGGGGTGGTACACTGAAGCTTTCTTT. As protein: CATLGGWYTEAFF.

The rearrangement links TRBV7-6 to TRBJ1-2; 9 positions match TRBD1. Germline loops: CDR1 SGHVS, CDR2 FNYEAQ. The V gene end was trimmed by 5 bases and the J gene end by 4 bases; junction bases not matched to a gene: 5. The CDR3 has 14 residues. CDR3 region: CASSPGQGLYGYTF. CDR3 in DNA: TGTGCCAGCAGCCCGGGACAGGGACTCTATGGCTACACCTTC.

DNA for the CDR3: TGTGCCAGCACTCTAGGCGGGGATAGCAATCAGCCCCAGCATTTT. As protein: CASTLGGDSNQPQHF. The rearrangement joins TRBV28 to TRBJ1-5; D uncertain. The CDR3 contains 15 residues. V was trimmed by 7 bases and J by 0 bases, leaving 13 bases between them. Germline-derived CDR1 and CDR2 are MDHEN and SYDVKM.

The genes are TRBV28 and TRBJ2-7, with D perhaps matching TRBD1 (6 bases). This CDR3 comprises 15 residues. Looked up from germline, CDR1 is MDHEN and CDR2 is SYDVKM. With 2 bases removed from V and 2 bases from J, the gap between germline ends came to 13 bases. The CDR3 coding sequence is TGTGCCAGCAGTTTACCCGGGACAAGGGCCTACGAGCAGTACTTC. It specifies CASSLPGTRAYEQYF. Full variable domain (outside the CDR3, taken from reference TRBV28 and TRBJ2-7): DVKVTQSSRYLVKRTGEKVFLECVQDMDHENMFWYRQDPGLGLRLIYFSYDVKMKEKGDIPEGYSVSREKKERFSLILESASTNQTSMYLCASSLPGTRAYEQYFGPGTRLTVT.

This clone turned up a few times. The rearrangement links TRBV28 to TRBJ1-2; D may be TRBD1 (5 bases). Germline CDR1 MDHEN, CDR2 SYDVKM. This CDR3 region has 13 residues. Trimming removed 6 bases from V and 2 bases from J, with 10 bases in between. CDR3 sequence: CASSTQDNYGYTF. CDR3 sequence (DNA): TGTGCCAGCAGCACACAGGACAACTATGGCTACACCTTC.

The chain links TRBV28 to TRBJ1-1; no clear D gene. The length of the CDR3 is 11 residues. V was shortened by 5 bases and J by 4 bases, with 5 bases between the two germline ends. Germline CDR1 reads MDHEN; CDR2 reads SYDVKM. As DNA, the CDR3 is TGTGCCAGCAGTCCCCGCACTGAAGCTTTCTTT. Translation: CASSPRTEAFF. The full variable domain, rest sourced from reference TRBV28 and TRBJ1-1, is DVKVTQSSRYLVKRTGEKVFLECVQDMDHENMFWYRQDPGLGLRLIYFSYDVKMKEKGDIPEGYSVSREKKERFSLILESASTNQTSMYLCASSPRTEAFFGQGTRLTVV.

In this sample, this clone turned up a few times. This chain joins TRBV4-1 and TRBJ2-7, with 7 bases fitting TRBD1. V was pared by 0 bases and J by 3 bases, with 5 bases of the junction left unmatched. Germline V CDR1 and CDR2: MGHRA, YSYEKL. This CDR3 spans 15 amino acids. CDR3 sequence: CASSQELDRSYEQYF. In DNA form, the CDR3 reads TGCGCCAGCAGCCAAGAGTTGGACAGGAGCTACGAGCAGTACTTC.

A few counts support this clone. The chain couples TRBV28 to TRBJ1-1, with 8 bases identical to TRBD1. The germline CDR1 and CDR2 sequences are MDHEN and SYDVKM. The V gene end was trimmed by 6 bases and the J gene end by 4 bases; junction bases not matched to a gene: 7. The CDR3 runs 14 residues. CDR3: CASSLRDRSTEAFF. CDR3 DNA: TGTGCCAGCAGCTTGAGGGACAGGTCCACTGAAGCTTTCTTT.

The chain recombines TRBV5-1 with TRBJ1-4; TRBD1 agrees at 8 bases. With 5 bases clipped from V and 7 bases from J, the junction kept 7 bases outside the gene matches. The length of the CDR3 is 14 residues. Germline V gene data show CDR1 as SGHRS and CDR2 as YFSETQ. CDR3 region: CASSYGQGGEKLFF. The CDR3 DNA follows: TGCGCCAGCAGTTACGGACAGGGAGGTGAAAAACTGTTTTTT.

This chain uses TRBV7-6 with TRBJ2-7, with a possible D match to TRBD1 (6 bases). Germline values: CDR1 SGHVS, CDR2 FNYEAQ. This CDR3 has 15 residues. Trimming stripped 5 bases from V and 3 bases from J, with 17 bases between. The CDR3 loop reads CASSASLGAGYEQYF. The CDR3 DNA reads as TGTGCCAGCAGCGCCTCGTTGGGGGCGGGCTACGAGCAGTACTTC.

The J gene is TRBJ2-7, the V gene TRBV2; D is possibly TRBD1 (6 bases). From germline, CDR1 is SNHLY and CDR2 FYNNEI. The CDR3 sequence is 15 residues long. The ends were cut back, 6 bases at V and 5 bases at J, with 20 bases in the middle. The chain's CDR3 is CASRAPGTTRHEQYF. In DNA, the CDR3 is TGTGCCAGCAGAGCCCCCGGGACAACCCGGCACGAGCAGTACTTC.

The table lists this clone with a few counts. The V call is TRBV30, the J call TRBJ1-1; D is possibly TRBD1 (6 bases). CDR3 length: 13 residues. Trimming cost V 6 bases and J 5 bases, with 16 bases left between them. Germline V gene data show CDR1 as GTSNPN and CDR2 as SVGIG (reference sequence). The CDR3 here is CACGRGAGTEAFF. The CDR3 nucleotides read TGTGCCTGTGGGCGGGGGGCTGGGACTGAAGCTTTCTTT.

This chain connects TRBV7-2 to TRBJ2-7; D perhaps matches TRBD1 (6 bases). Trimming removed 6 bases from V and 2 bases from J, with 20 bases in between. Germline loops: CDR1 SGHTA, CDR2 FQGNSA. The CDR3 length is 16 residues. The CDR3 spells CASSLPRLDSTYEQYF. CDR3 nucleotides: TGTGCCAGCAGTTTACCTCGGCTGGACAGCACCTACGAGCAGTACTTC.

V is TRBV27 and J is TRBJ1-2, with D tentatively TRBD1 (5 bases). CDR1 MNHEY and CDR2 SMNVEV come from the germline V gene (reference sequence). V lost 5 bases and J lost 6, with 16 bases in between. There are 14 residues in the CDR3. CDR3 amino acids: CASSPFRGRDGYTF. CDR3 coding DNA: TGTGCCAGCAGTCCCTTTAGGGGCCGGGATGGCTACACCTTC.

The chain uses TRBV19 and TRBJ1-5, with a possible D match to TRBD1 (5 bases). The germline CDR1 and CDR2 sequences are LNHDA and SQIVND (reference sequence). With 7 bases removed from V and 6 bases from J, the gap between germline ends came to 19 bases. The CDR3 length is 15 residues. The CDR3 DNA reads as TGTGCCAGTAACCCTCGGTCGGGGGAGAGTCAGCCCCAGCATTTT. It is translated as CASNPRSGESQPQHF.

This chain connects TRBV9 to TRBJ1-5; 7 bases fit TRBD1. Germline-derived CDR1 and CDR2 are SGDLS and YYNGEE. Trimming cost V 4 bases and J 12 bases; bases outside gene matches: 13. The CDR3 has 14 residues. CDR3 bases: TGTGCCAGCAGCCCCACCGGGACAGAGACCCTCCAGCATTTT. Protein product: CASSPTGTETLQHF.

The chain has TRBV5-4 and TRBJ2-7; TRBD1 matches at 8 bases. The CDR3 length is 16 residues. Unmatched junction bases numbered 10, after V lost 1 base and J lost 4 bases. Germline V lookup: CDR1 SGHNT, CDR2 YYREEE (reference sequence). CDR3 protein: CASSLNAGTGVYEQYF. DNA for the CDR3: TGTGCCAGCAGCTTGAACGCCGGGACAGGAGTGTACGAGCAGTACTTC. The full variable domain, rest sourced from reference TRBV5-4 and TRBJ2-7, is ETGVTQSPTHLIKTRGQQVTLRCSSQSGHNTVSWYQQALGQGPQFIFQYYREEENGRGNFPPRFSGLQFPNYSSELNVNALELDDSALYLCASSLNAGTGVYEQYFGPGTRLTVT.

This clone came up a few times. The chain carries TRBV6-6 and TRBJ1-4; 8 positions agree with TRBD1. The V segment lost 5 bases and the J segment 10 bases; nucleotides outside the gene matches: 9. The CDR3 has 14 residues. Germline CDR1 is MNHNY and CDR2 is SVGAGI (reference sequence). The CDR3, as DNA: TGTGCCAGCAGTCCGGGGACAGGCGATCGAAAACTGTTTTTT. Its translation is CASSPGTGDRKLFF.